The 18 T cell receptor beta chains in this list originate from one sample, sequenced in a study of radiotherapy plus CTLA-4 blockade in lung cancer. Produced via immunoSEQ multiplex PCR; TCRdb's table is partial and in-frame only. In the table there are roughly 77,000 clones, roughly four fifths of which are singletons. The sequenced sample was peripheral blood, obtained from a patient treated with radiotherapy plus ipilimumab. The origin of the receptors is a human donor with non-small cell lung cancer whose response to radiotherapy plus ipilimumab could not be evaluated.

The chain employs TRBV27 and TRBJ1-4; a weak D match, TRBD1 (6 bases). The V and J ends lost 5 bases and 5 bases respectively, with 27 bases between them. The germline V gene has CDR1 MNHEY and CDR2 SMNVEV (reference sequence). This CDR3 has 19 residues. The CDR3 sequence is CASSTQLRDTKRGNEKLFF. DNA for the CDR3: TGTGCCAGCAGTACCCAGCTCCGGGACACCAAAAGGGGAAATGAAAAACTGTTTTTT.

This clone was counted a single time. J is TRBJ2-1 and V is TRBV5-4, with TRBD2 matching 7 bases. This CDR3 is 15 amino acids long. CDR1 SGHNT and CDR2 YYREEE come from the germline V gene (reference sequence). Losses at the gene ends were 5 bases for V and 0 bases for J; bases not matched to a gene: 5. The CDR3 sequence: CASSLAGSSYNEQFF. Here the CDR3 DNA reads TGTGCCAGCAGTTTAGCGGGTAGCTCCTACAATGAGCAGTTCTTC.

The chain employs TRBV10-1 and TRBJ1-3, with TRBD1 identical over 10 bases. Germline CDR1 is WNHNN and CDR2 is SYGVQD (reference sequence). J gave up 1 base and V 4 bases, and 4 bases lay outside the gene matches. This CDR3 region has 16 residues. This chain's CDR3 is CASSGGDRGSGNTIYF. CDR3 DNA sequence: TGCGCCAGCAGTGGAGGGGACAGGGGATCTGGAAACACCATATATTTT.

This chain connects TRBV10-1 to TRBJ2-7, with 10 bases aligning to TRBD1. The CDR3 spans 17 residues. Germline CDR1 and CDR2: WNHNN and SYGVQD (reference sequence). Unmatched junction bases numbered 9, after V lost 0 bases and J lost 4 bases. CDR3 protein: CASSESLSTGGLYEQYF. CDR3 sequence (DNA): TGCGCCAGCAGTGAGTCTCTCTCGACAGGGGGCCTTTACGAGCAGTACTTC.

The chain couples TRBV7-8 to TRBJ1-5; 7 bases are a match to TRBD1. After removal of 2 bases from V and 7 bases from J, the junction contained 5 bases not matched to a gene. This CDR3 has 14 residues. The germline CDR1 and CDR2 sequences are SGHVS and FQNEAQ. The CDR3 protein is CASSLSRGQQPQHF. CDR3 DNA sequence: TGTGCCAGCAGCTTATCTAGGGGGCAACAGCCCCAGCATTTT.

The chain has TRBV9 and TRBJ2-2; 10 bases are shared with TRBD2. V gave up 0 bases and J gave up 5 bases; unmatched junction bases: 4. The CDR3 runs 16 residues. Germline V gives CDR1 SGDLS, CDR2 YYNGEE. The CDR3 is CASSVGLAGETGELFF. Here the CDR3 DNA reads TGTGCCAGCAGCGTAGGGCTAGCGGGAGAGACCGGGGAGCTGTTTTTT.

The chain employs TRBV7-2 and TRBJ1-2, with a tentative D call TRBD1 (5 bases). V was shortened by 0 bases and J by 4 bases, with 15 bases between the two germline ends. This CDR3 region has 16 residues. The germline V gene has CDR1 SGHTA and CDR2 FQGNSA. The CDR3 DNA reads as TGTGCCAGCAGCTTAGCCGCCTCGGGAGGGACCTATGGCTACACCTTC. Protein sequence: CASSLAASGGTYGYTF.

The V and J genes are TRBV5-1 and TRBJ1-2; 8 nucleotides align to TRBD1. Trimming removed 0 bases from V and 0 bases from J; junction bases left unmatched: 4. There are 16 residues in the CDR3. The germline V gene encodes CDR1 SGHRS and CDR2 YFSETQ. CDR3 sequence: CASSLEGQGANYGYTF. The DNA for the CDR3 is TGCGCCAGCAGCTTGGAAGGACAGGGAGCTAACTATGGCTACACCTTC.

In DNA form, the CDR3 reads TGTGCCAGCAGCCGACAGAACACCGGGGAGCTGTTTTTT. This encodes CASSRQNTGELFF. The chain has TRBV7-3 and TRBJ2-2; D unresolved. This CDR3 spans 13 amino acids. Between the trimmed V and J ends, which lost 5 bases and 1 base, there was a span of 5 bases. Germline loops: CDR1 SGHTA, CDR2 FQGTGA.

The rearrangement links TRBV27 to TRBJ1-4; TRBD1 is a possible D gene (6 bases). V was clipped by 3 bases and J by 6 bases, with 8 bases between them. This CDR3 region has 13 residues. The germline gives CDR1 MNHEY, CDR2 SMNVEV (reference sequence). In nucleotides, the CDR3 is TGTGCCAGCAGTTTTTACAGGGATGAAAAACTGTTTTTT. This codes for CASSFYRDEKLFF.

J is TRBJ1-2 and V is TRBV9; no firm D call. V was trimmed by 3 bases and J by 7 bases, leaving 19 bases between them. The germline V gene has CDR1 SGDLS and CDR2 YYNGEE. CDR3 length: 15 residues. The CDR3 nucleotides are TGTGCCAGCAGCGCCGCGGGCGGGGTTTGGGGTGGCTACACCTTC. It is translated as CASSAAGGVWGGYTF.

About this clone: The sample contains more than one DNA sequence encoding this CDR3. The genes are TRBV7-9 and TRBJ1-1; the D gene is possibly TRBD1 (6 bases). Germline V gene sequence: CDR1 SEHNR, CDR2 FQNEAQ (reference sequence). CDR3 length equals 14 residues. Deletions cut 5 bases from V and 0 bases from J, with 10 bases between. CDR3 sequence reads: CASSPDRVNTEAFF. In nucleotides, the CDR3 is TGTGCCAGCAGCCCGGACAGAGTGAACACTGAAGCTTTCTTT.

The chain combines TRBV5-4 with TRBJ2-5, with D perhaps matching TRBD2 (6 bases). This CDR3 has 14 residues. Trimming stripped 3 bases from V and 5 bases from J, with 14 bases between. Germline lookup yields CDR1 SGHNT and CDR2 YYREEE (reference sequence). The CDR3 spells CASSWQGGGETQYF. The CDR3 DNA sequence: TGTGCCAGCAGCTGGCAGGGAGGAGGCGAGACCCAGTACTTC.

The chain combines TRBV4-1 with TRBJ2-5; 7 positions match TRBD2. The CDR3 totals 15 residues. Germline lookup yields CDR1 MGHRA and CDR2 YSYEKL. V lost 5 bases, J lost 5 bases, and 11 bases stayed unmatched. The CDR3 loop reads CASSDPSYGGETQYF. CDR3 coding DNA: TGCGCCAGCAGCGACCCTTCATACGGGGGGGAGACCCAGTACTTC.

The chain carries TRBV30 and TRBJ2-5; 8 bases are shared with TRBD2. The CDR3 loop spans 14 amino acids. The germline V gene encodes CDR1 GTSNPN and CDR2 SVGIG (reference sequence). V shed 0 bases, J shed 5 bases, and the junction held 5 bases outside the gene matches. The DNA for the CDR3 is TGTGCCTGGAGTGTTCGGGGGGGCCTGGAGACCCAGTACTTC. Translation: CAWSVRGGLETQYF.

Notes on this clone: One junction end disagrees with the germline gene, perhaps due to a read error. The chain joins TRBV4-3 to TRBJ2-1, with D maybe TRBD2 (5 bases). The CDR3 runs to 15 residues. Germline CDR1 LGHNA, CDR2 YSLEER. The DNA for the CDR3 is TGCGCCAGCAGCCAAGCGTCGAGGGCCCTTAATGGGCAGTTCTTC. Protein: CASSQASRALNGQFF.

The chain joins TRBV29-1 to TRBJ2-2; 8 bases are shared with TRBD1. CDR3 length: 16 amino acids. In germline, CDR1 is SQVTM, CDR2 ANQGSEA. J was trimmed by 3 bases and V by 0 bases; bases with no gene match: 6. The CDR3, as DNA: TGCAGCGTTGAAGATCCAGGACAGGGCTACACCGGGGAGCTGTTTTTT. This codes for CSVEDPGQGYTGELFF.

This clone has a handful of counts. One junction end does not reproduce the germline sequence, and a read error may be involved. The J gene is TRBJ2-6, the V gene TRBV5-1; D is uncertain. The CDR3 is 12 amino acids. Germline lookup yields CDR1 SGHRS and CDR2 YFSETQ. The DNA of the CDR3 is TGTGCCAGCAGCTCGTCGGCCAACGTCCTGACTTTC. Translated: CASSSSANVLTF.